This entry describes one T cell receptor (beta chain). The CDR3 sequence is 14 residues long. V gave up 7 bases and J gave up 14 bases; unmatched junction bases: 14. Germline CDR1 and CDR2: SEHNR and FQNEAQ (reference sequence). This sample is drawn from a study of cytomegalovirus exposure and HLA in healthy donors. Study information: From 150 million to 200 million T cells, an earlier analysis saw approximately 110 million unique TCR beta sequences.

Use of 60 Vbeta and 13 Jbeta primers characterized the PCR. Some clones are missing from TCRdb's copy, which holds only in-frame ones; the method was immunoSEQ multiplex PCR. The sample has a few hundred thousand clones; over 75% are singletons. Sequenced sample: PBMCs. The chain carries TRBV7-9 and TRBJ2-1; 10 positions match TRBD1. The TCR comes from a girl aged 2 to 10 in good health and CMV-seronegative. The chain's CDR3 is CASISPAVDRGKFF. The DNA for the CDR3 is TGTGCCAGCATTTCACCCGCTGTGGACAGGGGGAAGTTCTTC.